This TCR beta chain appears in the sequencing data of a study of blood T cell repertoires in COVID-19. For the study at large: Spain, Italy and the United States supplied samples that represented acute and convalescent COVID-19. PBMCs, B-cell-depleted T cells, or T cells provided the cDNA or gDNA that made up the material.

Authors' processing steps: Estimates of nucleated cell counts were drawn from the amplification of reference gene primers. This table comes from immunoSEQ multiplex PCR, and its TCRdb copy is limited to in-frame clones, with some not included. V and J calls and clone size are as listed in that table; D and trimming were resolved from the DNA. The table has some 160,000 clones, around 76% seen once; the top ten hold around 4%. Source material: peripheral blood. The receptor comes from a man aged 55 to 69 with acute or convalescent COVID-19.

The CDR3 here is CASSQVQGTGGDEQYF. DNA for the CDR3: TGCGCCAGCAGCCAAGTCCAGGGAACAGGGGGCGACGAGCAGTACTTC. The chain links TRBV4-1 to TRBJ2-7; 9 nucleotides match TRBD1. The CDR3 consists of 16 residues. Unmatched junction bases numbered 9, after V lost 1 base and J lost 5 bases. Germline CDR1 MGHRA, CDR2 YSYEKL.